This T cell receptor (beta chain) was obtained from a study of CXCR3-negative and CXCR3-positive naive CD8 T cells. Study-level background: Summed over all libraries, TRB reads came to about 140 million, with about 1.5 +/- 0.3 million per library.

Remarks on this clonotype: The antigen is unknown.

Triplicates of a few hundred thousand cells were sorted from each CD8+ T cell subset. Study-wide results and limits: Naive cells with CXCR3 showed TRB CDR3s that were more hydrophobic than those in CXCR3-negative naive cells. After cryopreservation, expression of CXCR3 was partially reduced, and most assays were run with fresh PBMCs. TRBV-TRBJ usage was alike in naive CXCR3-negative and CXCR3-positive cells but differed in memory cells.

In preparing the TRB cDNA libraries, 5' RACE with UMI labels was used. TCRdb processed the 5' RACE reads again and assigns one entry to each CDR3 protein, with no DNA. The repertoire table contains under 150,000 distinct CDR3 sequences. In germline, CDR1 is MDHEN, CDR2 SYDVKM. The length of the CDR3 is 15 residues. The origin of this receptor is a human donor in good health. Some clones in this sample may be carry-over from other donors' samples. Input material: naive CXCR3+ CD8+ T cells from blood. Sample subset: CD45RO-CCR7+CD27+CD95- naive CD8+ T cells expressing CXCR3 (TNR3+). The chain joins TRBV28 to TRBJ1-1. The CDR3 region is CASSFWGTENTEAFF.